This section outlines one T cell receptor beta chain sequence together with its context. What it recognizes is unknown. This CDR3 is 18 amino acids long. Germline CDR1 SGHTA, CDR2 FQGNSA. The V gene lost 5 bases and the J gene lost 3 bases, with 24 bases spanning the gap. The sample belongs to a study of cytomegalovirus exposure and HLA in healthy donors. The wider study: The approximately 670 first-cohort repertoires and the roughly 130 validation repertoires shared the same platform, a later analysis reported. Study-level findings and limits: The classifier reportedly diagnosed cytomegalovirus status with high sensitivity and specificity. Three CMV-associated chains were confirmed in vitro to be specific for CMV antigens.

Clones were sequenced by immunoSEQ multiplex PCR, and TCRdb holds only the in-frame ones, with some missing. Of around 170,000 clones in the sample, 88% were seen once. The chain is built from TRBV7-2 and TRBJ2-3; a weak D match, TRBD1 (6 bases). The sequenced material came from PBMCs. The clonotype was recovered from a man aged 18 to 30 in good health and CMV-seronegative. Here the CDR3 DNA reads TGTGCCAGCAGCCCCGAGGGGGTTCTTTCAACCGATACAGATACGCAGTATTTT. Its protein is CASSPEGVLSTDTDTQYF.